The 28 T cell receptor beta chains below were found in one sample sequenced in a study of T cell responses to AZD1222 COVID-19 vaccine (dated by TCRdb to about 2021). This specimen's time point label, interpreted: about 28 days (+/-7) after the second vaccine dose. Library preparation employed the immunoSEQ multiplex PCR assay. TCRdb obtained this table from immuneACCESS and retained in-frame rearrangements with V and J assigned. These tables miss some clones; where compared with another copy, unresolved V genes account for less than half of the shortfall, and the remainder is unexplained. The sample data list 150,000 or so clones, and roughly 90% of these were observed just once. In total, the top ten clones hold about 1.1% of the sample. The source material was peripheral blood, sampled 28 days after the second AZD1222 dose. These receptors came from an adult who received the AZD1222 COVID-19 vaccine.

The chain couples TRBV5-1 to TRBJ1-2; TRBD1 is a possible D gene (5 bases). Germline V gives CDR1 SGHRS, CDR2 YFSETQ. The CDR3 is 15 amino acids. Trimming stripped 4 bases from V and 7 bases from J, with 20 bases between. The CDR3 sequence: CASSLPLAGRSGYTF. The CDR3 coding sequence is TGCGCCAGCAGCCTCCCCCTCGCGGGGCGGAGTGGCTACACCTTC.

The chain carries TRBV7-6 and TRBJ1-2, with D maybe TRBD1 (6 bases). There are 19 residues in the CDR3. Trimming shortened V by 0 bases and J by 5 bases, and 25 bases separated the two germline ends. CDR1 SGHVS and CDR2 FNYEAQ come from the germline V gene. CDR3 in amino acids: CASSLALPTGSASFYGYTF. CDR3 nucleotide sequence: TGTGCCAGCAGCTTAGCCCTCCCAACAGGGAGCGCCTCGTTTTATGGCTACACCTTC.

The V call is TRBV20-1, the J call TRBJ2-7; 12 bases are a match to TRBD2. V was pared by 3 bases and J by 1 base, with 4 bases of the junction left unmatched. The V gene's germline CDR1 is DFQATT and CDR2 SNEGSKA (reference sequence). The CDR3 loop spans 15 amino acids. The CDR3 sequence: CSASRLAGGSYEQYF. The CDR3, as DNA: TGCAGTGCTAGTCGGCTAGCGGGAGGGTCCTACGAGCAGTACTTC.

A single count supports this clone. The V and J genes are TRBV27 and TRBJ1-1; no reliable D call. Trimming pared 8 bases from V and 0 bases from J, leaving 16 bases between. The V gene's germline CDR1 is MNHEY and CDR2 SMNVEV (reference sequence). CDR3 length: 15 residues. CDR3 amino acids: CASQKRLGVNTEAFF. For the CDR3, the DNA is TGTGCCAGCCAAAAAAGGTTGGGAGTGAACACTGAAGCTTTCTTT.

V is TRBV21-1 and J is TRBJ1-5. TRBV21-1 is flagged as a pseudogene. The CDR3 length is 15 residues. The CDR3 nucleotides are TGTGCCAGCAGCAAAGCCCGCCGTTTCAATCAGCCCCAGCATTTT. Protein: CASSKARRFNQPQHF.

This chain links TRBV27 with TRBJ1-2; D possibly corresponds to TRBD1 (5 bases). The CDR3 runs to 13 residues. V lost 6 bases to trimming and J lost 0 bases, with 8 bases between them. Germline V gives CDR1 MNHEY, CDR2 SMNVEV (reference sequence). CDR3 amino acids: CASRGTANYGYTF. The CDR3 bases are TGTGCCAGCAGGGGGACGGCTAACTATGGCTACACCTTC.

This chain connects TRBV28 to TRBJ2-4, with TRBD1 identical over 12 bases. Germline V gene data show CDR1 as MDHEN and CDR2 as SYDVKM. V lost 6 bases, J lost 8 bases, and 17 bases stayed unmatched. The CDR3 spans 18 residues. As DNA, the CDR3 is TGTGCCAGCAGCCCACTTCGGGACAGGGGGCTCTCTAGGCACATTCAGTACTTC. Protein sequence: CASSPLRDRGLSRHIQYF. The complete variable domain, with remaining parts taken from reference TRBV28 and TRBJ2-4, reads DVKVTQSSRYLVKRTGEKVFLECVQDMDHENMFWYRQDPGLGLRLIYFSYDVKMKEKGDIPEGYSVSREKKERFSLILESASTNQTSMYLCASSPLRDRGLSRHIQYFGAGTRLSVL.

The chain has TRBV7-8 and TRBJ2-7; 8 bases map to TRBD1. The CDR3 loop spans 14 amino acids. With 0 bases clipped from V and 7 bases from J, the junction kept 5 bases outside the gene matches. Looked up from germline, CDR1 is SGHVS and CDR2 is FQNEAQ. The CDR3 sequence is CASSLADRVGEQYF. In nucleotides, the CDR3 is TGTGCCAGCAGCTTAGCGGACAGGGTAGGGGAGCAGTACTTC.

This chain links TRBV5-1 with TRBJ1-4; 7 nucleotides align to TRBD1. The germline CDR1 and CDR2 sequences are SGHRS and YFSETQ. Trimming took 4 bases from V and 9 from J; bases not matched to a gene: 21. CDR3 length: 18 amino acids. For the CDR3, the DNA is TGCGCCAGCAGCAACCCAACAGGGGACATTCCCACATTCAAAAAACTGTTTTTT. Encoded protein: CASSNPTGDIPTFKKLFF.

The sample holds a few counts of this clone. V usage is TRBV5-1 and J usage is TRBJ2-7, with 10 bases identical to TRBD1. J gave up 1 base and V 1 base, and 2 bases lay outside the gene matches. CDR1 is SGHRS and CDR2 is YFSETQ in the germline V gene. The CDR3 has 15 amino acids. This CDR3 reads CASSLQDRGSYEQYF. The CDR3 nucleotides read TGCGCCAGCAGCTTGCAGGACAGGGGGTCCTACGAGCAGTACTTC.

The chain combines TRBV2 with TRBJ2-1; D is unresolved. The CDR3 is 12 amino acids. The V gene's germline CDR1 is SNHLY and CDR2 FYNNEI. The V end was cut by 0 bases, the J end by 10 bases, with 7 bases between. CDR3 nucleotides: TGTGCCAGCAGTGAAGCTTATCAGGAGCAGTTCTTC. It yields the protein CASSEAYQEQFF.

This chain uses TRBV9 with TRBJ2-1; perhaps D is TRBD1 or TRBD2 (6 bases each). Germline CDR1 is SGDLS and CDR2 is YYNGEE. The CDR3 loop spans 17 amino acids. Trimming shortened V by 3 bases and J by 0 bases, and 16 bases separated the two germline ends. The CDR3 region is CASSAVPGAYSYNEQFF. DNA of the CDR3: TGTGCCAGCAGCGCCGTTCCGGGGGCTTACTCCTACAATGAGCAGTTCTTC.

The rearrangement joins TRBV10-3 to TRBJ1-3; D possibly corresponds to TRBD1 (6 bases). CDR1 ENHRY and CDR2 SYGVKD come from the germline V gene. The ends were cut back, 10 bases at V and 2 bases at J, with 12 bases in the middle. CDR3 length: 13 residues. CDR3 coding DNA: TGTGCCACGCACAGGGCGGCTGGAAACACCATATATTTT. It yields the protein CATHRAAGNTIYF.

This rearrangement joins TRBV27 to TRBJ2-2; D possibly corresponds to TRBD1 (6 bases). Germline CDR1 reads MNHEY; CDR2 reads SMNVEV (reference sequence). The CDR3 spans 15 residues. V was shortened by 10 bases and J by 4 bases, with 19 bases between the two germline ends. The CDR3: CATQRMGARTGELFF. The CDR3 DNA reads TGTGCCACACAGAGAATGGGGGCTCGCACCGGGGAGCTGTTTTTT.

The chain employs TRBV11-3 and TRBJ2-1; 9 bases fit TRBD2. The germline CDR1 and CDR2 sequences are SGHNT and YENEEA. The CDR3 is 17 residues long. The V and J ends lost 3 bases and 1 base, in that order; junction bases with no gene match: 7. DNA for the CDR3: TGTGCCAGCAGCTTCACGGGTAGCGGGGGTTCCTACAATGAGCAGTTCTTC. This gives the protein CASSFTGSGGSYNEQFF. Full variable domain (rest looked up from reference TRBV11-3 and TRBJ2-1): EAGVVQSPRYKIIEKKQPVAFWCNPISGHNTLYWYLQNLGQGPELLIRYENEEAVDDSQLPKDRFSAERLKGVDSTLKIQPAELGDSAVYLCASSFTGSGGSYNEQFFGPGTRLTVL.

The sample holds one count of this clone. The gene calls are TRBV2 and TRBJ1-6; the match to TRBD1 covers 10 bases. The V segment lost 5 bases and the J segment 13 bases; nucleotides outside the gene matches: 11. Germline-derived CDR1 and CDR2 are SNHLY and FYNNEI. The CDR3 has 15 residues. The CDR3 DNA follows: TGTGCCAGCAGTACGGGGACAGGGGATTCCCCCCCCCTCCACTTT. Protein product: CASSTGTGDSPPLHF.

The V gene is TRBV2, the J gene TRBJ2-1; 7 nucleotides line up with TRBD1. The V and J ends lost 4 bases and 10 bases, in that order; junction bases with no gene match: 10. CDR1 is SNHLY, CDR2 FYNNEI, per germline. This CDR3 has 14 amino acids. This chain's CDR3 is CASSARQGFEEQFF. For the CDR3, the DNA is TGTGCCAGCAGTGCCCGACAGGGATTCGAGGAGCAGTTCTTC.

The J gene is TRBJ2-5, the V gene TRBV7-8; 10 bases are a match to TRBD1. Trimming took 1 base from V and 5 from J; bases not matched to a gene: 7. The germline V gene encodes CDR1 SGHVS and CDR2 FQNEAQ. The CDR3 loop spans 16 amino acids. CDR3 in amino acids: CASSLGMTGGSETQYF. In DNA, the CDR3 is TGTGCCAGCAGCTTAGGGATGACAGGGGGCTCGGAGACCCAGTACTTC.

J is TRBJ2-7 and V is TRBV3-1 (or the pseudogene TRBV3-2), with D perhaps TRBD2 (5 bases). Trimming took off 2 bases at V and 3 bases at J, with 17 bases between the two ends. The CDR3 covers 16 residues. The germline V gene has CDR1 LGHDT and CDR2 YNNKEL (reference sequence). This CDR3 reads CASSQRPGDPLYEQYF. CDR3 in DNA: TGTGCCAGCAGCCAAAGGCCCGGGGATCCTCTCTACGAGCAGTACTTC.

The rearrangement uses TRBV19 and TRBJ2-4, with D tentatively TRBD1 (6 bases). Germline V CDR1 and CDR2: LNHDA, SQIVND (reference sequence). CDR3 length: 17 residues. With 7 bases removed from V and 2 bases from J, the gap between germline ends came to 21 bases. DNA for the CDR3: TGTGCCAGTACCAATCCCGGGACACCAACTACCAAAAACATTCAGTACTTC. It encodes CASTNPGTPTTKNIQYF.

The CDR3: CARRLTGGAMEKLFF. CDR3 DNA: TGTGCCAGAAGATTAACAGGGGGCGCGATGGAAAAACTGTTTTTT. V gene TRBV7-5 combines with J gene TRBJ1-4; the table's TRBD1 call for D was not verified on the DNA. TRBV7-5 has pseudogene status. The CDR3 contains 15 residues.

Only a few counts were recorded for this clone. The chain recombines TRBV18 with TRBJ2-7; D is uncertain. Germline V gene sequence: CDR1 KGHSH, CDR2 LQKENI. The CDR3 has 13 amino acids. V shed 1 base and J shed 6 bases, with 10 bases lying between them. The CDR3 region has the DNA TGTGCCAGCTCACCACGCCCTCTGCCCGAGCAGTACTTC. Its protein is CASSPRPLPEQYF.

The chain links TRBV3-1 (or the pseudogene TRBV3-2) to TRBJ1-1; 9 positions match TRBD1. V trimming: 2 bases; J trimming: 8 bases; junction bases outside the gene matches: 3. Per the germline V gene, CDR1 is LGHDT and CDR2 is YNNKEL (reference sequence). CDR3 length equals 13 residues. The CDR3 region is CASSQRGQGEAFF. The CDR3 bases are TGTGCCAGCAGCCAACGGGGACAGGGAGAAGCTTTCTTT.

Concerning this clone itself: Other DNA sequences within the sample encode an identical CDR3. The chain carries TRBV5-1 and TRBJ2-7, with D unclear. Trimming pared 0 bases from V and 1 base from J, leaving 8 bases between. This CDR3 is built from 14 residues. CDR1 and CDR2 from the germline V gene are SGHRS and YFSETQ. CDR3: CASSLVGGSYEQYF. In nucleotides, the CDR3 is TGCGCCAGCAGCTTGGTTGGCGGTTCCTACGAGCAGTACTTC.

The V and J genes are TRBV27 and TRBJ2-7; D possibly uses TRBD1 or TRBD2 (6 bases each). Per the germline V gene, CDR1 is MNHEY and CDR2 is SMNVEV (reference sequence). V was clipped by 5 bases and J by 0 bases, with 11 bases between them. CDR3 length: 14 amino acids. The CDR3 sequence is CASSKGGYSYEQYF. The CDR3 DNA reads TGTGCCAGCAGTAAGGGGGGATACTCCTACGAGCAGTACTTC.

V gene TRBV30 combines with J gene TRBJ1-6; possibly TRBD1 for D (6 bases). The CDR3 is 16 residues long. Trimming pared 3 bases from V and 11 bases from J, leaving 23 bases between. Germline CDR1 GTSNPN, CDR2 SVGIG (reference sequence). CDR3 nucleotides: TGTGCCTGGAGCCTCCAACAGGGAAGCCTAGGGACACCCCTCCACTTT. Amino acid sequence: CAWSLQQGSLGTPLHF.

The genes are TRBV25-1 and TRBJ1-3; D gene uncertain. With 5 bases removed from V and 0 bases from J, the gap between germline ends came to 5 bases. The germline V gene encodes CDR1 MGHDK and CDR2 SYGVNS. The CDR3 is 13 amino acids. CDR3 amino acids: CASSRTSGNTIYF. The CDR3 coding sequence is TGTGCCAGCAGTAGGACCTCTGGAAACACCATATATTTT. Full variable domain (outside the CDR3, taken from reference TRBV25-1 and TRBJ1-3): EADIYQTPRYLVIGTGKKITLECSQTMGHDKMYWYQQDPGMELHLIHYSYGVNSTEKGDLSSESTVSRIRTEHFPLTLESARPSHTSQYLCASSRTSGNTIYFGEGSWLTVV.

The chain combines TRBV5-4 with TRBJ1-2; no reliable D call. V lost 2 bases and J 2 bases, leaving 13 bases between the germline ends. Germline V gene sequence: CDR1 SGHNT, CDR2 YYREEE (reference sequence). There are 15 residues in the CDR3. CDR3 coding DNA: TGTGCCAGCAGCTTAAGGCGACGGTCGAACTATGGCTACACCTTC. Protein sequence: CASSLRRRSNYGYTF.